A selection of T cell receptor beta chains follows, all from one sample in a study of T cell responses to AZD1222 COVID-19 vaccine. This table comes from immunoSEQ multiplex PCR, and its TCRdb copy is limited to in-frame clones, with some not included. Among around 84,000 clones listed, about 90% were seen once. The specimen was peripheral blood, collected on day 0 of MenACWY control vaccination. The receptors shown here come from an adult in good health. Both conserved end residues are part of each CDR3. Fields, in order: J gene, clone size, D gene, V gene, CDR3 protein, CDR3 DNA. D genes are given only for firm matches. Clone size is stated in some rows and not others, as once, few, many or a class when expanded.

>TRBJ2-3|NA|NA|TRBV29-1
CSVEGVADTQYF
TGCAGCGTTGAAGGAGTAGCAGATACGCAGTATTTT
>TRBJ1-4|NA|NA|TRBV7-6
CASSVGRSEKLFF
TGTGCCAGCAGCGTGGGGAGGAGCGAAAAACTGTTTTTT
>TRBJ2-7|NA|NA|TRBV18
CASSPLGQAIYEQYF
TGTGCCAGCTCCCCCCTTGGGCAGGCAATTTACGAGCAGTACTTC
>TRBJ2-1|NA|NA|TRBV24-1
CATTGSYNEQFF
TGTGCCACCACAGGGTCCTACAATGAGCAGTTCTTC
>TRBJ2-7|NA|NA|TRBV30
CAWTQDPSSYEQYF
TGTGCCTGGACCCAGGACCCGAGCTCCTACGAGCAGTACTTC
>TRBJ2-7|NA|NA|TRBV6-5
CASSYSRGYEQYF
TGTGCCAGCAGTTACTCTAGGGGTTACGAGCAGTACTTC
>TRBJ2-7|NA|NA|TRBV13
CASSKVGQAAYEQYF
TGTGCCAGCAGCAAGGTTGGGCAGGCTGCCTACGAGCAGTACTTC
>TRBJ2-1|NA|TRBD1|TRBV19
CASNDRGSHNEQFF
TGTGCCAGTAACGACAGGGGCTCTCACAATGAGCAGTTCTTC
>TRBJ2-1|NA|TRBD2|TRBV6-2/TRBV6-3
CASSYETSGRVYEQFF
TGTGCCAGCAGTTACGAGACTAGCGGGAGAGTCTATGAGCAGTTCTTC
>TRBJ1-5|NA|NA|TRBV9
CASTTTGQPQHF
TGTGCCAGCACCACAACAGGTCAGCCCCAGCATTTT
>TRBJ2-5|NA|TRBD1|TRBV7-2
CASSLGQGQETQYF
TGTGCCAGCAGCCTCGGACAGGGGCAAGAGACCCAGTACTTC
>TRBJ1-6|NA|TRBD1|TRBV27
CASSLMRTGGYRGSYNSPLHF
TGTGCCAGCAGTTTAATGCGTACAGGGGGCTACCGAGGCTCCTATAATTCACCCCTCCACTTT
>TRBJ2-7|once|NA|TRBV25-1
CASSEGHAEQYF
TGTGCCAGCAGTGAAGGACACGCCGAGCAGTACTTC
>TRBJ1-6|NA|NA|TRBV6-5
CATGTGYNSPLHF
TGTGCCACCGGGACGGGGTATAATTCACCCCTCCACTTT
>TRBJ2-5|NA|TRBD2|TRBV11-3
CASSLGVVAGIQETQYF
TGTGCCAGCAGCTTAGGCGTGGTAGCGGGGATCCAAGAGACCCAGTACTTC
>TRBJ2-7|NA|NA|TRBV11-1
CASSEGTHRSYEQYF
TGTGCCAGCAGCGAGGGGACACATCGATCCTACGAGCAGTACTTC
>TRBJ1-2|NA|NA|TRBV28
CATGPLNYGYTF
TGTGCCACCGGGCCACTGAACTATGGCTACACCTTC
>TRBJ1-5|NA|TRBD1|TRBV19
CASSPGQGYSNQPQHF
TGTGCCAGTAGCCCGGGACAGGGATATAGCAATCAGCCCCAGCATTTT
>TRBJ1-6|NA|NA|TRBV7-2
CASSLIGGNSPLHF
TGTGCCAGCAGCTTAATTGGGGGAAATTCACCCCTCCACTTT
>TRBJ2-1|NA|TRBD2|TRBV29-1
CSVLTSGSYNEQFF
TGCAGCGTCCTGACTAGCGGGTCCTACAATGAGCAGTTCTTC
>TRBJ2-4|NA|TRBD1|TRBV6-5
CASSEGANAKNIQYF
TGTGCCAGCAGCGAGGGGGCAAACGCCAAAAACATTCAGTACTTC
>TRBJ1-1|NA|NA|TRBV11-2
CASKLIPRDTEAFF
TGTGCCAGCAAACTCATACCAAGGGACACTGAAGCTTTCTTT
>TRBJ2-7|NA|TRBD2|TRBV5-1
CASRSGGANEQYF
TGCGCCAGCAGGTCCGGGGGGGCAAACGAGCAGTACTTC
>TRBJ2-1|NA|TRBD2|TRBV4-3
CASSQDTSGGDEQFF
TGCGCCAGCAGCCAAGATACTAGCGGGGGTGATGAGCAGTTCTTC
>TRBJ1-6|NA|TRBD1|TRBV6-4
CASRDRENSPLHF
TGTGCCAGCCGGGACAGGGAAAATTCACCCCTCCACTTT
>TRBJ2-2|NA|NA|TRBV7-9
CASSFTGTGELFF
TGTGCCAGCAGCTTCACAGGGACCGGGGAGCTGTTTTTT
>TRBJ1-1|NA|TRBD1|TRBV29-1
CSVEAWTGGEAFF
TGCAGCGTTGAAGCTTGGACAGGGGGTGAAGCTTTCTTT
>TRBJ2-1|NA|TRBD2|TRBV27
CASSLPGLAGDNEQFF
TGTGCCAGCAGTTTACCCGGACTAGCGGGGGACAATGAGCAGTTCTTC
>TRBJ1-4|NA|NA|TRBV18
CASSPNNEKLFF
TGTGCCAGCTCACCGAATAATGAAAAACTGTTTTTT
>TRBJ1-1|NA|NA|TRBV18
CASSPAARGIVNTEAFF
TGTGCCAGCTCACCGGCGGCCAGAGGGATTGTGAACACTGAAGCTTTCTTT
>TRBJ1-2|NA|NA|TRBV5-1
CASSLDGIPRDGYTF
TGCGCCAGCAGCTTGGACGGGATTCCTAGGGATGGCTACACCTTC
>TRBJ1-5|NA|NA|TRBV7-2
CASSLEPGLRQPQHF
TGTGCCAGCAGCTTAGAGCCGGGGCTACGGCAGCCCCAGCATTTT
>TRBJ2-2|NA|NA|TRBV5-5
CASSLWTGANTGELFF
TGTGCCAGCAGCCTCTGGACGGGCGCGAACACCGGGGAGCTGTTTTTT
>TRBJ2-4|NA|NA|TRBV29-1
CSVLFENIQYF
TGCAGCGTTCTATTCGAGAACATTCAGTACTTC
>TRBJ2-7|NA|NA|TRBV2
CASSLPIRGAGEQYF
TGTGCCAGCAGCCTCCCCATCCGGGGCGCGGGGGAGCAGTACTTC
>TRBJ2-1|NA|NA|TRBV5-4
CASSLEGLSSYNEQFF
TGTGCCAGCAGCTTGGAAGGGTTAAGCTCCTACAATGAGCAGTTCTTC
>TRBJ1-5|once|TRBD1|TRBV7-2
CASSLMTGGNQPQHF
TGTGCCAGCAGCTTAATGACAGGGGGAAATCAGCCCCAGCATTTT